The clone carrying this T cell receptor beta chain was seen at least ten times. This sample was included in a study of Graves' ophthalmopathy and Graves' hyperthyroidism. Across the study: No progression to ophthalmopathy over 18 months defined stable hyperthyroidism.

Germline CDR1 MGHDK, CDR2 SYGVNS. V lost 4 bases, J lost 6 bases, and 6 bases lay in between. This CDR3 spans 11 amino acids. Hyperthyroidism patients, aged 18 to 65, were newly diagnosed, under 2 months' duration. Patients with other autoimmune diseases, uncontrolled infections, pregnancy or lactation were excluded. Thyroid ultrasound, orbital computed tomography, TRAb, serum thyroxine and clinical symptoms formed the basis of diagnosis. Transcripts of RNA were the source for amplifying TCR beta CDR3 regions. HTBI primers were employed in first-round RT-PCR, then a second-round multiplex PCR followed. From the multiplex PCR reads, TCRdb called clonotypes with MiXCR, one entry per CDR3 protein. The table lists 450,000 to 600,000 distinct CDR3 sequences, roughly 40% of them singletons.

The receptor was isolated from an adult man with Graves' hyperthyroidism. This chain uses TRBV25-1 with TRBJ1-1; D is undetermined. Material for sequencing was peripheral blood or thyroid tissue (not recorded which). CDR3 region: CASSAVAEAFF. The CDR3 coding sequence is TGTGCCAGCAGTGCAGTAGCTGAAGCTTTCTTT.